A selection of T cell receptor beta chains follows, all from one sample in a study of beta chain features in type 1 diabetes. Using immunoSEQ multiplex PCR, the repertoire was profiled, and TCRdb retains in-frame clones only, with some absent. The repertoire holds just over 600,000 clones, with around a sixth as singletons. The sequenced material came from naive CD4+ T cells from blood. These receptor sequences come from a man aged 18 to 30 in good health. The CDR3 runs from the conserved cysteine through the conserved F or W. The D gene is left open where the match is weak. Some rows have no size entry. The others give once, few or many, or a class for an expanded clone.

v_call: TRBV19; d_call: TRBD2; j_call: TRBJ2-1; clone_size: few; cdr3_nt: TGTGCCAGTAGTACGGGACTAGCGGGAAACAATGAGCAGTTCTTC; cdr3_aa: CASSTGLAGNNEQFF
v_call: TRBV18; d_call: NA; j_call: TRBJ1-1; clone_size: few; cdr3_nt: TGTGCCAGCTCACTACTGGACAAGAACACTGAAGCTTTCTTT; cdr3_aa: CASSLLDKNTEAFF
v_call: TRBV7-2; d_call: TRBD2; j_call: TRBJ2-1; clone_size: NA; cdr3_nt: TGTGCCAGCAGCTTAGTTGCGACTAGCGGCTACAATGAGCAGTTCTTC; cdr3_aa: CASSLVATSGYNEQFF
v_call: TRBV7-2; d_call: NA; j_call: TRBJ1-2; clone_size: NA; cdr3_nt: TGTGCCAGCAGCTTCGAACCTCCAGGGGCTGCTGGCTACACCTTC; cdr3_aa: CASSFEPPGAAGYTF
v_call: TRBV4-3; d_call: NA; j_call: TRBJ2-7; clone_size: NA; cdr3_nt: TGCGCCAGCAGCCAAGATCCCTCCGCGAGGGACGAGCAGTACTTC; cdr3_aa: CASSQDPSARDEQYF
v_call: TRBV29-1; d_call: TRBD1; j_call: TRBJ1-2; clone_size: few; cdr3_nt: TGCAGCGTTGAAAGGGGGCGCGGTGGCTACACCTTC; cdr3_aa: CSVERGRGGYTF
v_call: TRBV6-5; d_call: TRBD1; j_call: TRBJ1-5; clone_size: NA; cdr3_nt: TGTGCCAGCAGTTGGGACAGGGGGCGTCAGCCCCAGCATTTT; cdr3_aa: CASSWDRGRQPQHF
v_call: TRBV12-5; d_call: NA; j_call: TRBJ2-1; clone_size: few; cdr3_nt: TGTGCTAGTGGTTTGGTACCTTGGGCAGGGGACCAATACAATGAGCAGTTCTTC; cdr3_aa: CASGLVPWAGDQYNEQFF
v_call: TRBV28; d_call: TRBD2; j_call: TRBJ2-3; clone_size: few; cdr3_nt: TGTGCCAGCAGTCGGACTAGCGGGAGCACAGATACGCAGTATTTT; cdr3_aa: CASSRTSGSTDTQYF
v_call: TRBV29-1; d_call: TRBD1; j_call: TRBJ1-2; clone_size: few; cdr3_nt: TGCAGCGTTGACCGAGACAGGGCAACGAACTATGGCTACACCTTC; cdr3_aa: CSVDRDRATNYGYTF
v_call: TRBV28; d_call: NA; j_call: TRBJ1-2; clone_size: NA; cdr3_nt: TGTGCCAGCAGTTCCGCTCGAGGGGGCTACACCTTC; cdr3_aa: CASSSARGGYTF
v_call: TRBV28; d_call: NA; j_call: TRBJ1-1; clone_size: NA; cdr3_nt: TGTGCCAGCAGTTTAGCGGTAGACACTGAAGCTTTCTTT; cdr3_aa: CASSLAVDTEAFF
v_call: TRBV6-5; d_call: NA; j_call: TRBJ1-2; clone_size: NA; cdr3_nt: TGTGCCAGCAGTTACGTTCGGACCGATTATGGATCGGGCTACACCTTC; cdr3_aa: CASSYVRTDYGSGYTF
v_call: TRBV6-5; d_call: TRBD1; j_call: TRBJ1-1; clone_size: few; cdr3_nt: TGTGCCAGCAGTTCGGGACAGCGGACAATCAACACTGAAGCTTTCTTT; cdr3_aa: CASSSGQRTINTEAFF
v_call: TRBV30; d_call: TRBD1; j_call: TRBJ1-5; clone_size: NA; cdr3_nt: TGTGCCTGGAGTGCCCCGGACAGGAGCAATCAGCCCCAGCATTTT; cdr3_aa: CAWSAPDRSNQPQHF
v_call: TRBV6-1; d_call: NA; j_call: TRBJ1-5; clone_size: few; cdr3_nt: TGTGCCAGCAGTGAAGGGGTGGGGCTCAATCAGCCCCAGCATTTT; cdr3_aa: CASSEGVGLNQPQHF
v_call: TRBV7-9; d_call: TRBD1; j_call: TRBJ2-4; clone_size: NA; cdr3_nt: TGTGCCAGCAGCGCACTCCGGGACAGCCAAAACATTCAGTACTTC; cdr3_aa: CASSALRDSQNIQYF
v_call: TRBV9; d_call: NA; j_call: TRBJ2-5; clone_size: NA; cdr3_nt: TGTGCCAGCAGCGTAGGAGCGACACCAAAAGAGACCCAGTACTTC; cdr3_aa: CASSVGATPKETQYF
v_call: TRBV18; d_call: TRBD1; j_call: TRBJ1-1; clone_size: once; cdr3_nt: TGTGCCAGCTCACCAGACAGGGGGCGCGGGACTGAAGCTTTCTTT; cdr3_aa: CASSPDRGRGTEAFF
v_call: TRBV19; d_call: NA; j_call: TRBJ1-5; clone_size: few; cdr3_nt: TGTGCCAGTAGTAGAGGTGGTTGGCACGACAATCAGCCCCAGCATTTT; cdr3_aa: CASSRGGWHDNQPQHF
v_call: TRBV6-5; d_call: NA; j_call: TRBJ1-2; clone_size: few; cdr3_nt: TGTGCCAGCAGTCCAACCCAATGGGACTATGGCTACACCTTC; cdr3_aa: CASSPTQWDYGYTF
v_call: TRBV20-1; d_call: NA; j_call: TRBJ2-1; clone_size: few; cdr3_nt: TGCCGGGCCGGTTCGAATGAGCAGTTCTTC; cdr3_aa: CRAGSNEQFF
v_call: TRBV9; d_call: NA; j_call: TRBJ2-7; clone_size: NA; cdr3_nt: TGTGCCAGCAGCTACCGGGACGGAGGCAAAAAGCAGTACTTC; cdr3_aa: CASSYRDGGKKQYF